A selection of T cell receptor beta chains follows, all from one sample in a study of cytomegalovirus exposure and HLA in healthy donors. Repertoires were generated with immunoSEQ multiplex PCR, while TCRdb's copy carries only in-frame clones and drops some. The sample records some 200,000 clones, 60% to 80% being singletons. Sequenced sample: PBMCs. The receptors were gathered from a female donor in good health and CMV-seronegative. Both conserved end residues are part of each CDR3. A D gene is named only where the DNA matches it firmly. Size values are once, few and many counts, or a class for expanded clones, and some rows have none.

>TRBJ2-5|TRBD2|TRBV30|once
TGTGCCTGGAGCGAAGCGGGGGGACCTCAAGAGACCCAGTACTTC
CAWSEAGGPQETQYF
>TRBJ1-5|TRBD1|TRBV10-2|-
TGCGCCAGCAGTGGACAGGGGATCGGTCAGCCCCAGCATTTT
CASSGQGIGQPQHF
>TRBJ2-7|TRBD2|TRBV19|-
TGTGCCAGTACCTCGGGGGGGAATTCTCGCTACGAGCAGTACTTC
CASTSGGNSRYEQYF
>TRBJ1-3|-|TRBV7-9|-
TGTGCCAGCAGCCTACTAGGAAACACCATATATTTT
CASSLLGNTIYF
>TRBJ2-3|TRBD2|TRBV10-1|-
TGCGCCAGCAGTGACTCAGGGACTAGCAACACAGATACGCAGTATTTT
CASSDSGTSNTDTQYF
>TRBJ1-6|-|TRBV2|-
TGTGCCAGCAGTGGGGCTCCTTCTGGGTCACCCCTCCACTTT
CASSGAPSGSPLHF
>TRBJ2-4|TRBD2|TRBV7-9|-
TGTGCCAGCAGCTTAGGGCGGGGGTCCATAGCCAAAAACATTCAGTACTTC
CASSLGRGSIAKNIQYF
>TRBJ1-3|-|TRBV7-9|-
TGTGCCAGCAGCCTAAGGACAGCCGGAAACACCATATATTTT
CASSLRTAGNTIYF
>TRBJ2-1|-|TRBV7-8|-
TGTGCCAGCAGCCTACAAGGGGTTTACAATGAGCAGTTCTTC
CASSLQGVYNEQFF
>TRBJ2-7|-|TRBV27|few
TGTGCCAGCAGTTTACACCGCGAGACCTACGAGCAGTACTTC
CASSLHRETYEQYF
>TRBJ1-6|-|TRBV7-3|-
TGTGCCAGCAGCTCTTCGACCGCGGTGGGTTCACCCCTCCACTTT
CASSSSTAVGSPLHF
>TRBJ1-1|TRBD1|TRBV6-6|-
TGTGCCAGCAGGGAGAGGGACAGATTGAACACTGAAGCTTTCTTT
CASRERDRLNTEAFF
>TRBJ1-2|-|TRBV28|-
TGTGCCAGCAGTTTAGTGAGTAACTATGGCTACACCTTC
CASSLVSNYGYTF
>TRBJ1-5|-|TRBV28|-
TGTGCCAGCAGTCCTCATCAGGGAAAACAGCCCCAGCATTTT
CASSPHQGKQPQHF
>TRBJ1-1|TRBD1|TRBV7-2|-
TGTGCCAGCAGCAAGCCCGGGACAGGGCGAGCGGACACTGAAGCTTTCTTT
CASSKPGTGRADTEAFF
>TRBJ2-5|TRBD2|TRBV9|-
TGTGCCAGCAGCACCCGACTAGCGGGGCGGGAGACCCAGTACTTC
CASSTRLAGRETQYF
>TRBJ2-1|TRBD2|TRBV19|-
TGTGCCAGTAGTGCGGGGGGTGGGTGGGGTAATGAGCAGTTCTTC
CASSAGGGWGNEQFF
>TRBJ2-1|TRBD2|TRBV7-9|once
TGTGCCAGCAGCAACCGGGACTATGAGAACAATGAGCAGTTCTTC
CASSNRDYENNEQFF
>TRBJ1-6|-|TRBV4-1|-
TGCGCCAGCAGCCCAAGAGCCGGACAGCTAGCTTATAATTCACCCCTCCACTTT
CASSPRAGQLAYNSPLHF
>TRBJ2-3|TRBD1|TRBV27|-
TGTGCCAGCAGTTTAAGGGGATGGGGACAGGCGGGCACAGATACGCAGTATTTT
CASSLRGWGQAGTDTQYF
>TRBJ2-3|-|TRBV27|-
TGTGCCAGCAGTCCCCCGGGAGGCACAGATACGCAGTATTTT
CASSPPGGTDTQYF
>TRBJ2-1|TRBD2|TRBV4-2|-
TGTGCCAGCAGCCTTCAGCCCCCCGGGGCGGGAGGGCCCGATGAGCAGTTCTTC
CASSLQPPGAGGPDEQFF
>TRBJ1-2|TRBD1|TRBV15|-
TGTGCCACCAGCAAGCCCGGACAGGACCTCCTTAACTATGGCTACACCTTC
CATSKPGQDLLNYGYTF
>TRBJ2-6|TRBD1|TRBV27|-
TGTGCCAGCAGTCCTCGGCTGGGACAGGGCCCGGGTGGGGCCAACGTCCTGACTTTC
CASSPRLGQGPGGANVLTF
>TRBJ1-4|-|TRBV7-9|few
TGTGCCAGCAGCGCGGGTCAATCCAATGAAAAACTGTTTTTT
CASSAGQSNEKLFF
>TRBJ2-7|TRBD2|TRBV28|-
TGTGCCAGCAGTCCCCCCTCGGGGAGCGGGGGGGCTGTTGGCGAGCAGTACTTC
CASSPPSGSGGAVGEQYF
>TRBJ2-2|-|TRBV4-1|-
TGCGCCAGCAGCCTAACAGAGGGCGGGGAGCTGTTTTTT
CASSLTEGGELFF
>TRBJ2-3|TRBD2|TRBV7-2|-
TGTGCCAGCAGCTCGGGAGGTTGGCGGGGGGCCAATCGCACAGATACGCAGTATTTT
CASSSGGWRGANRTDTQYF
>TRBJ1-6|TRBD1|TRBV7-3|-
TGTGCCAGCAGCTCAGGAGGGGGCGAAGCCTATAATTCACCCCTCCACTTT
CASSSGGGEAYNSPLHF
>TRBJ1-1|-|TRBV4-3|-
TGCGCCAGCAGCCACCAACACGGGGGTGAAGCTTTCTTT
CASSHQHGGEAFF
>TRBJ1-1|TRBD1|TRBV18|-
TGTGCCAGTACAGGGGAAATATACACTGAAGCTTTCTTT
CASTGEIYTEAFF
>TRBJ1-1|TRBD1|TRBV19|-
TGTGCCAGTAGTCCCACAGGGGATCTGAACACTGAAGCTTTCTTT
CASSPTGDLNTEAFF
>TRBJ2-2|TRBD2|TRBV2|-
TGTGCCAGCAGCCGGACTAGCGGGAACACCGGGGAGCTGTTTTTT
CASSRTSGNTGELFF
>TRBJ1-2|-|TRBV10-2|-
TGCGCCAGCAGTGAAATGGGGCAGAACTATGGCTACACCTTC
CASSEMGQNYGYTF
>TRBJ2-1|-|TRBV15|-
TGTGCCACCACGGAGGCCAGCTACTCCTACAATGAGCAGTTCTTC
CATTEASYSYNEQFF
>TRBJ1-1|TRBD1|TRBV13|-
TGTGCCAGCAGACCGACAGGGACGGACACTGAAGCTTTCTTT
CASRPTGTDTEAFF
>TRBJ1-2|-|TRBV7-3|-
TGTGCCAGCAGCCCCCACCGGGAACGCAATTGGGAAGTCTATGGCTACACCTTC
CASSPHRERNWEVYGYTF
>TRBJ1-6|-|TRBV27|-
TGTGCCAGCAGAAAACAGGGTACGGAATATAATTCACCCCTCCACTTT
CASRKQGTEYNSPLHF
>TRBJ1-2|-|TRBV30|-
TGTGCCTGGAGTGTACACTCCGCAGGGTCTTTTTCTGGCTACACCTTC
CAWSVHSAGSFSGYTF
>TRBJ1-1|-|TRBV4-1|-
TGCGCCAGCAGCCAAGTGGACAGACAAAACACTGAAGCTTTCTTT
CASSQVDRQNTEAFF
>TRBJ2-7|TRBD2|TRBV2|-
TGTGCCAGCAGTGCAGTAAGACTAGCGGATTTTTACGAGCAGTACTTC
CASSAVRLADFYEQYF
>TRBJ2-5|-|TRBV18|-
TGTGCCAGCTCATCACAGGCAGGGCAAGAGACCCAGTACTTC
CASSSQAGQETQYF
>TRBJ2-7|TRBD2|TRBV30|-
TGTGCCTGGAGCTACGGGGGGGACTCCTACGAGCAGTACTTC
CAWSYGGDSYEQYF
>TRBJ2-7|-|TRBV11-2|-
TGTGCCAGCAGCTCACCTATGGGAGTCGCCTACGAGCAGTACTTC
CASSSPMGVAYEQYF
>TRBJ1-2|TRBD1|TRBV29-1|-
TGCAGCGTTGAATCCGCGGGACAGCTGAACTATGGCTACACCTTC
CSVESAGQLNYGYTF
>TRBJ2-1|TRBD2|TRBV4-1|-
TGCGCCAGCACTGTGGCGGGAGGGTCCAATGAGCAGTTCTTC
CASTVAGGSNEQFF
>TRBJ2-7|TRBD1|TRBV4-3|-
TGCGCCAGCAGTTATGGACAGGGTACCTACGAGCAGTACTTC
CASSYGQGTYEQYF
>TRBJ2-1|TRBD2|TRBV10-3|few
TGTGCCATCAGTAAAGGGACTAGCGATGAGCAGTTCTTC
CAISKGTSDEQFF
>TRBJ2-5|TRBD2|TRBV2|-
TGTGCCAGCAGGGGATTCGGACTAGAGCAGGGAGAGACCCAGTACTTC
CASRGFGLEQGETQYF
>TRBJ2-7|TRBD1|TRBV9|-
TGTGCCAGCAGCGCCGGGACAGATCCTTCCTACGAGCAGTACTTC
CASSAGTDPSYEQYF
>TRBJ2-3|-|TRBV7-8|-
TGTGCCAGCAGCCTCGGACTCCCTTGGGGCACAGATACGCAGTATTTT
CASSLGLPWGTDTQYF